The 5 T cell receptor beta chains listed next were all sequenced from one sample in a study of vaccination effects on CD4 cells after COVID-19. Expansion of antigen-specific CD4+ T cells with viral peptide pools was carried out by the ViraFEST assay before sequencing. Once cultured for under 11 days, the cells underwent separation to obtain CD4+ T cells. The vaccine recipients had no prior SARS-CoV-2 infection, with negative nucleocapsid antibodies. These receptors have no identified antigens. Sequencing was performed with immunoSEQ multiplex PCR; in TCRdb, only in-frame clones are kept and a portion is missing. The sample lists tens of thousands of clones; under 70% were seen once. Sequencing used CD4+ T cells from PBMCs cultured with SARS-CoV-2 spike peptides, obtained before COVID-19 vaccination. These receptors were collected from a human donor who received a COVID-19 vaccine.

V usage is TRBV12-3 or TRBV12-4 and J usage is TRBJ1-1; D call uncertain. The germline V and J ends were trimmed by 3 bases and 3 bases, with 8 bases remaining between them. The CDR3 is 13 amino acids. In DNA form, the CDR3 reads TGTGCCAGCAGTTTTCTCGGGGACACTGAAGCTTTCTTT. It specifies CASSFLGDTEAFF.

The gene calls are TRBV2 and TRBJ2-5; D is uncertain. Germline assignment: CDR1 SNHLY and CDR2 FYNNEI. The V end was cut by 6 bases, the J end by 1 base, with 9 bases between. The CDR3 is 13 amino acids. For the CDR3, the DNA is TGTGCCAGCAGCCTGGTCCTCCAAGAGACCCAGTACTTC. Translating it yields CASSLVLQETQYF.

The genes are TRBV13 and TRBJ2-1; no firm D call. Trimming left V 3 bases short and J 5 bases short, with 11 bases between. CDR1 and CDR2 from the germline V gene are PRHDT and FYEKMQ (reference sequence). The CDR3 has 14 amino acids. DNA for the CDR3: TGTGCCAGCAGCTTGATACAAGCCCACAATGAGCAGTTCTTC. Its translation: CASSLIQAHNEQFF.

The V and J genes are TRBV4-1 and TRBJ1-6; the D is unclear. Germline V gene sequence: CDR1 MGHRA, CDR2 YSYEKL. The CDR3 runs 16 residues. The V gene lost 0 bases and the J gene lost 13 bases, with 19 bases spanning the gap. The CDR3 reads CASSQDLVRLALPLHF. CDR3 bases: TGCGCCAGCAGCCAAGATCTGGTCCGTCTAGCTCTCCCCCTCCACTTT.

This clone turned up a few times. The chain recombines TRBV5-1 with TRBJ2-1; 16 bases map to TRBD2. This CDR3 contains 19 residues. Germline-derived CDR1 and CDR2 are SGHRS and YFSETQ. V was pared by 2 bases and J by 6 bases, with 11 bases of the junction left unmatched. The CDR3 DNA reads as TGCGCCAGCAGCTTTGGGGGACTAGCGGGAGGGCGGCATATCAATGAGCAGTTCTTC. This encodes CASSFGGLAGGRHINEQFF.